The source of this T cell receptor (beta chain) is a study of T cells in Graves' hyperthyroidism and ophthalmopathy. The germline V and J ends were trimmed by 8 bases and 5 bases, with 25 bases remaining between them. CDR3 length: 18 residues. The table lists this clonotype with a few counts. TCR beta CDR3 regions were amplified from RNA transcripts. Initially, a first-round RT-PCR of the TCR CDR3 employed the HTBI primer set. MiXCR was run by TCRdb on the multiplex PCR reads, yielding one entry per CDR3 protein. The data contain 350,000 to 400,000 distinct CDR3 sequences, 14% to 15% of them singletons.

This sequence was found in a woman aged 25 to 39 with Graves' hyperthyroidism. Sequences were obtained from blood. The V and J genes are TRBV6-7 and TRBJ1-6; a possible D gene is TRBD1 (5 bases). TRBV6-7 is sorted into the ORF group, with uncertain function. In nucleotides, the CDR3 is TGTGCCAGCCTCGGGACGGGACTCTTAACTTCGAATAATTCACCCCTCCACTTT. The encoded protein is CASLGTGLLTSNNSPLHF.